A selection of T cell receptor beta chains follows, all from one sample in a study of radiotherapy plus CTLA-4 blockade in lung cancer. Only in-frame clones appear in the TCRdb table, and some are missing; sequencing was by immunoSEQ multiplex PCR. The table records tens of thousands of clones, 80% to 85% of them present only once. This specimen was peripheral blood, taken from a patient treated with radiotherapy plus ipilimumab. These receptors came from a human donor with non-small cell lung cancer that progressed on radiotherapy plus ipilimumab. Both conserved end residues are part of each CDR3. The order of the fields is V gene, J gene, clone size, D gene, CDR3 DNA, CDR3 protein. A D gene is named only where the DNA matches it firmly. Some rows mark clone size as missing; the rest say once, few, many or name a class of expanded clone.

TRBV27,TRBJ2-3,NA,NA,TGTGCCAGCAGTCTCGGGACGCAAGTCAGCACAGATACGCAGTATTTT,CASSLGTQVSTDTQYF
TRBV5-4,TRBJ2-3,NA,TRBD2,TGTGCCAGCAGCCCACGGACCCAAACGGGACTAGGAGATACGCAGTATTTT,CASSPRTQTGLGDTQYF
TRBV7-8,TRBJ1-1,NA,NA,TGTGCCAGCAGCCCAATAGGGGCCCTAATCCGGGACGCAGCCACTGAAGCTTTCTTT,CASSPIGALIRDAATEAFF
TRBV5-1,TRBJ1-1,NA,NA,TGCGCCAGCAGCTTGCAACCGGGGAACACTGAAGCTTTCTTT,CASSLQPGNTEAFF
TRBV5-4,TRBJ2-7,few,TRBD1,TGTGCCAGCAGCTCTGGGGACAGGGGGCGTGAGCAGTACTTC,CASSSGDRGREQYF
TRBV28,TRBJ2-1,NA,NA,TGTGCCAGCAGCCTCCGGGACTTTTACAATGAGCAGTTCTTC,CASSLRDFYNEQFF
TRBV28,TRBJ2-1,NA,NA,TGTGCCAGCAGTTTATACGGGGTATTGGAGTGGGATGAGCAGTTCTTC,CASSLYGVLEWDEQFF
TRBV5-4,TRBJ2-2,NA,NA,TGTGCCAGCCATCCCCCCCTAGGGGGATACACCGGGGAGCTGTTTTTT,CASHPPLGGYTGELFF
TRBV12-5,TRBJ1-2,NA,NA,TGTGCTAGTGGTTTGGTACCTCGGGGCAACTATGGCTACACCTTC,CASGLVPRGNYGYTF
TRBV5-1,TRBJ1-2,NA,TRBD1,TGCGCCAGCAGCTTGGCCGGGACAGCCTATGGCTACACCTTC,CASSLAGTAYGYTF
TRBV5-6,TRBJ2-3,NA,TRBD2,TGTGCCAGCAGCTTGGAAATAGCGGGTTCTCGCACAGATACGCAGTATTTT,CASSLEIAGSRTDTQYF
TRBV7-2,TRBJ1-1,NA,NA,TGTGCCAGCAAAGGCTTTTTAAACACTGAAGCTTTCTTT,CASKGFLNTEAFF
TRBV28,TRBJ1-5,NA,NA,TGTGCCAGCGGGAAGAATCAGCCCCAGCATTTT,CASGKNQPQHF
TRBV6-5,TRBJ2-3,NA,TRBD1,TGTGCCAGCAGTTCACTCCCGACAGGGGGTGCAGATACGCAGTATTTT,CASSSLPTGGADTQYF
TRBV5-1,TRBJ2-3,NA,NA,TGCGCCAGCAGCCCGGACAGAAGCACAGATACGCAGTATTTT,CASSPDRSTDTQYF
TRBV19,TRBJ2-2,NA,NA,TGTGCCAGTACCAGCGGAGCAAACACCGGGGAGCTGTTTTTT,CASTSGANTGELFF
TRBV27,TRBJ2-7,NA,TRBD1,TGTGCCAGCGGAAAGAGACCGGGACAGGGCTACGAGCAGTACTTC,CASGKRPGQGYEQYF
TRBV5-4,TRBJ1-1,NA,TRBD1,TGTGCCAGCAGCTTACAGGGGGCGCGCACTGAAGCTTTCTTT,CASSLQGARTEAFF
TRBV18,TRBJ2-3,NA,NA,TGTGCTAGCTCACCAGCGGGCGGGCTCAGCACAGATACGCAGTATTTT,CASSPAGGLSTDTQYF
TRBV6-6,TRBJ2-2,few,TRBD2,TGTGCCAGCAGTTACTTCAGCGGGAAGGGGTCCGGGGAGCTGTTTTTT,CASSYFSGKGSGELFF
TRBV6-5,TRBJ2-1,NA,TRBD2,TGTGCCAGTTCTAGCGGGCCTAAGGACGAGCAGTTCTTC,CASSSGPKDEQFF
TRBV6-6,TRBJ2-2,NA,NA,TGTGCCACCGTATGGGGGGCGGACACCGGGGAGCTGTTTTTT,CATVWGADTGELFF
TRBV5-4,TRBJ2-2,NA,NA,TGTGCCAGCAGCGGTCCCAGGCCCGGGGAGCTGTTTTTT,CASSGPRPGELFF
TRBV6-4,TRBJ1-5,NA,TRBD1,TGTGCCAGCAGTGACTGTCGCAGGGGGCTCCCTCGGCCCCAGCATTTT,CASSDCRRGLPRPQHF
TRBV7-7,TRBJ2-2,NA,NA,TGTGCTAGCAGCCAACTAGATTTTAGCGGGGAGCTGTTTTTT,CASSQLDFSGELFF
TRBV7-2,TRBJ1-3,NA,NA,TGTGCCAGCAGCTTAGGGGACTTCGCAGGAAACACCATATATTTT,CASSLGDFAGNTIYF
TRBV5-1,TRBJ2-3,NA,NA,TGCGCCAGCACCTGGGGGGTCGGGAGCCCAGATACGCAGTATTTT,CASTWGVGSPDTQYF
TRBV27,TRBJ2-5,NA,NA,TGTGCCAGCAGTTTATCGGGCTTTGGGCAGCTCCAAGAGACCCAGTACTTC,CASSLSGFGQLQETQYF
TRBV9,TRBJ1-5,NA,NA,TGTGCCAGCAGCAGGGAATTTAGCAATCAGCCCCAGCATTTT,CASSREFSNQPQHF
TRBV19,TRBJ2-6,NA,TRBD2,TGTGCCAGTAGTATAATAGCGGGTCTATCTGGGGCCAACGTCCTGACTTTC,CASSIIAGLSGANVLTF
TRBV7-9,TRBJ2-2,NA,NA,TGTGCCAGCAGCAGAGAGACCGCGACCGGGGAGCTGTTTTTT,CASSRETATGELFF
TRBV30,TRBJ2-1,NA,NA,TGTGCCTGGGGCGCGGGCGGGAACTACAATGAGCAGTTCTTC,CAWGAGGNYNEQFF
TRBV4-1,TRBJ1-1,NA,NA,TGCGCCAGCAGCCAATCGCTCAGGACAGCCAACACTGAAGCTTTCTTT,CASSQSLRTANTEAFF
TRBV6-5,TRBJ1-1,NA,NA,TGTGCCAGCAGTTACTCACCAGGGAACACTGAAGCTTTCTTT,CASSYSPGNTEAFF
TRBV7-9,TRBJ2-1,NA,NA,TGTGCCAGCAGCTTGAGGCTCGATGAGCAGTTCTTC,CASSLRLDEQFF
TRBV6-6,TRBJ1-1,few,NA,TGTGCCAGCAGTTATACCCAGTCGAACACTGAAGCTTTCTTT,CASSYTQSNTEAFF
TRBV19,TRBJ1-5,NA,TRBD1,TGTGCCAGTAGTATCTGGCAGGGGGATCAGCCCCAGCATTTT,CASSIWQGDQPQHF